This is a list of T cell receptor beta chains from one sample in a study of immune evolution from preneoplasia to lung adenocarcinoma. The protocol was immunoSEQ multiplex PCR, while the TCRdb copy is restricted to in-frame clones and leaves out a portion. The table shows about 3,500 clones, with around three quarters occurring only once. The sequenced material came from FFPE minimally invasive lung adenocarcinoma tissue. Source of these receptors: a person between 55 and 80 years old with lung adenocarcinoma. The CDR3 runs from the conserved cysteine through the conserved F or W. The order of the fields is V gene, clone size, D gene, J gene, CDR3 protein, CDR3 DNA. D genes are given only for firm matches. Expanded clones are given a class, and other clones once, few, many or no size at all.

>TRBV9|-|-|TRBJ2-2
CASRAGRGTGELFF
TGTGCCAGCAGAGCTGGGCGGGGCACCGGGGAGCTGTTTTTT
>TRBV7-8|few|-|TRBJ1-1
CASSVAGTMNTEAFF
TGTGCCAGCAGTGTGGCCGGGACAATGAACACTGAAGCTTTCTTT
>TRBV28|-|TRBD2|TRBJ2-1
CASTPPLAGPYNEQFF
TGTGCCAGCACCCCTCCTCTAGCGGGACCTTACAATGAGCAGTTCTTC
>TRBV9|few|-|TRBJ2-2
CASSVVEQNTGELFF
TGTGCCAGCAGCGTAGTAGAGCAGAACACCGGGGAGCTGTTTTTT
>TRBV19|-|TRBD2|TRBJ2-5
CASRVAGALETQYF
TGTGCCAGTAGGGTAGCGGGAGCACTGGAGACCCAGTACTTC
>TRBV27|-|TRBD2|TRBJ2-7
CASRSGVTYEQYF
TGTGCCAGCAGGAGCGGGGTCACCTACGAGCAGTACTTC
>TRBV5-5|once|-|TRBJ1-2
CASSFTRTAPLGYTF
TGTGCCAGCAGCTTTACTCGGACAGCCCCCTTAGGCTACACCTTC
>TRBV27|-|-|TRBJ1-5
CASSLLQGNQPQHF
TGTGCCAGCAGTTTATTACAGGGAAATCAGCCCCAGCATTTT
>TRBV7-3|-|-|TRBJ1-1
CASSFQGSDTEAFF
TGTGCCAGCAGCTTCCAGGGATCGGACACTGAAGCTTTCTTT
>TRBV18|-|-|TRBJ1-1
CASSPQSRNTEAFF
TGTGCCAGCTCACCCCAGTCCAGGAACACTGAAGCTTTCTTT
>TRBV27|-|-|TRBJ1-1
CASSQTGPVNTEAFF
TGTGCCAGCAGTCAGACAGGCCCTGTGAACACTGAAGCTTTCTTT
>TRBV30|-|-|TRBJ2-1
CAWSVPDQGYEQFF
TGTGCCTGGAGTGTACCGGACCAGGGCTATGAGCAGTTCTTC
>TRBV27|few|-|TRBJ1-1
CASSYAGPGDEAFF
TGTGCCAGCAGCTACGCGGGGCCCGGAGATGAAGCTTTCTTT
>TRBV7-6|-|TRBD1|TRBJ1-2
CASSLAQGVNYGYTF
TGTGCCAGCAGCTTAGCACAGGGGGTAAACTATGGCTACACCTTC
>TRBV19|few|-|TRBJ2-5
CASSRQETQYF
TGTGCCAGTAGTAGACAAGAGACCCAGTACTTC
>TRBV7-2|-|-|TRBJ2-7
CANSLEIGSTSEQYF
TGTGCCAACAGCTTAGAGATAGGGAGCACGTCCGAGCAGTACTTC
>TRBV29-1|-|-|TRBJ2-2
CSASKGSAGELFF
TGCAGCGCCTCGAAGGGGTCGGCCGGGGAGCTGTTTTTT
>TRBV11-3|-|TRBD2|TRBJ2-5
CASSPQGVAGESQYF
TGTGCCAGCAGCCCCCAGGGGGTAGCGGGAGAGTCCCAGTACTTC
>TRBV30|-|-|TRBJ2-1
CAWSDRLYGGNEQFF
TGTGCCTGGAGTGATCGGTTGTATGGGGGGAATGAGCAGTTCTTC
>TRBV19|-|-|TRBJ1-3
CASSAAHSSGNTIYF
TGTGCCAGTAGTGCCGCTCATTCTTCTGGAAACACCATATATTTT
>TRBV7-9|-|-|TRBJ1-2
CASSLTNREGYTF
TGTGCCAGCAGCTTAACTAACAGGGAAGGCTACACCTTC
>TRBV7-3|-|-|TRBJ1-1
CASSPGTSLGAEAFF
TGTGCCAGCAGCCCCGGGACCTCGCTGGGGGCTGAAGCTTTCTTT
>TRBV7-2|-|TRBD1|TRBJ1-2
CASSAQGAYGYTF
TGTGCCAGCAGCGCACAGGGGGCTTATGGCTACACCTTC
>TRBV6-1|-|TRBD1|TRBJ2-1
CASRVGQGLNEQFF
TGTGCCAGCAGGGTGGGACAGGGGTTAAATGAGCAGTTCTTC
>TRBV28|-|-|TRBJ2-4
CASSLYPLAKNIQYF
TGTGCCAGCAGTTTATACCCGCTAGCCAAAAACATTCAGTACTTC
>TRBV29-1|once|-|TRBJ2-7
CSVGLTMGEQYF
TGCAGCGTTGGTCTGACAATGGGCGAGCAGTACTTC
>TRBV7-3|-|TRBD2|TRBJ2-7
CASSPLGAGRTEQYF
TGTGCCAGCAGCCCCCTCGGAGCGGGGAGAACCGAGCAGTACTTC
>TRBV4-1|large|-|TRBJ2-7
CASSQGTHLTYEQYF
TGCGCCAGCAGCCAAGGGACCCACCTCACCTACGAGCAGTACTTC
>TRBV10-2|once|TRBD2|TRBJ2-3
CASSESLAGVTDTQYF
TGCGCCAGCAGTGAGAGTCTAGCGGGAGTAACAGATACGCAGTATTTT
>TRBV9|-|TRBD2|TRBJ2-1
CASSVDGGYNEQFF
TGTGCCAGCAGCGTAGACGGGGGGTACAATGAGCAGTTCTTC
>TRBV9|-|TRBD2|TRBJ2-4
CASSVAFGLAANIQYF
TGTGCCAGCAGCGTAGCATTCGGACTAGCGGCAAACATTCAGTACTTC
>TRBV7-2|-|-|TRBJ2-1
CASIVGDFSYNEQFF
TGTGCCAGCATAGTGGGAGATTTTTCCTACAATGAGCAGTTCTTC
>TRBV7-3|-|-|TRBJ1-4
CASSLYPGGGSVTNEKLFF
TGTGCCAGCAGCTTATACCCCGGCGGGGGCTCGGTAACTAATGAAAAACTGTTTTTT
>TRBV13|-|-|TRBJ1-6
CASSLEGSLDSPLHF
TGTGCCAGCAGCTTAGAGGGATCTCTCGATTCACCCCTCCACTTT
>TRBV6-1|-|-|TRBJ2-1
CASSKQGDEQFF
TGTGCCAGCAGCAAACAAGGCGATGAGCAGTTCTTC
>TRBV9|-|-|TRBJ2-3
CASSVEDPDTQYF
TGTGCCAGCAGCGTAGAGGACCCAGATACGCAGTATTTT
>TRBV9|-|-|TRBJ2-2
CASSAPEAASGELFF
TGTGCCAGCAGCGCCCCCGAGGCAGCGTCCGGGGAGCTGTTTTTT
>TRBV18|-|-|TRBJ2-7
CASSSNSNSAYEQYF
TGTGCCAGCTCATCGAACTCTAACTCAGCCTACGAGCAGTACTTC
>TRBV11-2|-|-|TRBJ2-1
CASSFAGRSSYNEQFF
TGTGCCAGCAGCTTCGCGGGACGGAGCTCCTACAATGAGCAGTTCTTC
>TRBV30|-|-|TRBJ1-5
CAWSVTASGQPQHF
TGTGCCTGGAGTGTGACAGCCAGCGGTCAGCCCCAGCATTTT
>TRBV5-6|-|-|TRBJ1-2
CASSLGQYGYTF
TGTGCCAGCAGCTTGGGGCAGTATGGCTACACCTTC
>TRBV5-6|-|-|TRBJ2-7
CASSLQVYEQYF
TGTGCCAGCAGCTTACAGGTGTACGAGCAGTACTTC